Following are 30 T cell receptor beta chains from one sample sequenced in a study of T cells in Graves' hyperthyroidism and ophthalmopathy. Amplified TCR beta CDR3 regions derived from RNA transcripts. HTBI primers were employed in a first-round RT-PCR of the TCR CDR3. TCRdb re-derived calls from the multiplex PCR reads in MiXCR, one entry per CDR3 protein. The sample includes fewer than 650,000 distinct CDR3 sequences, around 43% of them seen just once. The sequencing input was peripheral blood or thyroid tissue (not recorded which). The receptors originated from an adult woman with Graves' disease, either hyperthyroidism or ophthalmopathy (not recorded which).

The V gene is TRBV7-6, the J gene TRBJ1-5, with D uncertain. The CDR3 spans 13 residues. V was trimmed by 8 bases and J by 6 bases, leaving 14 bases between them. The V gene's germline CDR1 is SGHVS and CDR2 FNYEAQ. CDR3: CASLDGLGQPQHF. CDR3 nucleotide sequence: TGTGCCAGCTTGGATGGGTTGGGTCAGCCCCAGCATTTT.

J is TRBJ1-1 and V is TRBV29-1; D remains ambiguous. The CDR3 sequence is 13 residues long. V was trimmed by 7 bases and J by 11 bases, leaving 23 bases between them. Germline V gives CDR1 SQVTM, CDR2 ANQGSEA. CDR3 residues: CSAGGREVVGAFF. The CDR3 coding sequence is TGCAGCGCGGGAGGGCGCGAGGTTGTCGGCGCTTTCTTT.

As for this clonotype: A much larger clone is a single base away; this may be a read error. This chain uses TRBV6-1 with TRBJ2-7; D perhaps matches TRBD1 (5 bases). The CDR3 has 15 residues. Germline loops: CDR1 MNHNS, CDR2 SASEGT. CDR3 DNA sequence: TGTGCCAGCAGTTCTACCCTTCGACAGAACTACGAGCAGTGCTTC. Amino acid sequence: CASSSTLRQNYEQCF.

This rearrangement joins TRBV25-1 to TRBJ1-2; 7 bases are a match to TRBD1. Germline V lookup: CDR1 MGHDK, CDR2 SYGVNS. The CDR3 is 14 residues long. The J segment lost 6 bases and the V segment lost 3 bases, leaving 7 bases of the junction unmatched. The CDR3 DNA reads TGTGCCAGCAGTGAGTTTGACAGGGAGAATGGCTACACCTTC. Protein product: CASSEFDRENGYTF.

This clonotype was recorded many times. The chain combines TRBV5-1 with TRBJ1-1; a possible D gene is TRBD1 (6 bases). V dropped 4 bases and J dropped 5 bases, with 15 bases sitting between them. This CDR3 contains 14 residues. CDR1 and CDR2 (germline): SGHRS, YFSETQ. CDR3 nucleotides: TGCGCCAGCAGCGAACAGGGAAGGGAAACTGAAGCTTTCTTT. This codes for CASSEQGRETEAFF.

This chain uses TRBV29-1 with TRBJ1-1; D is undetermined. CDR3 length: 13 residues. V was cut by 3 bases and J by 1 base, with 9 bases left in between. CDR1 SQVTM and CDR2 ANQGSEA come from the germline V gene. The CDR3 spells CSVEVTANTEAFF. CDR3 in DNA: TGCAGCGTTGAGGTCACAGCGAACACTGAAGCTTTCTTT. The complete variable domain, with remaining parts taken from reference TRBV29-1 and TRBJ1-1, reads SAVISQKPSRDICQRGTSLTIQCQVDSQVTMMFWYRQQPGQSLTLIATANQGSEATYESGFVIDKFPISRPNLTFSTLTVSNMSPEDSSIYLCSVEVTANTEAFFGQGTRLTVV.

This chain connects TRBV20-1 to TRBJ2-6; D possibly corresponds to TRBD1 (6 bases). The CDR3 is made up of 14 amino acids. The germline V gene has CDR1 DFQATT and CDR2 SNEGSKA (reference sequence). Trimming stripped 6 bases from V and 2 bases from J, with 11 bases between. The CDR3 loop is CSASDSPGANVLTF. CDR3 DNA: TGCAGTGCATCGGACAGCCCTGGGGCCAACGTCCTGACTTTC.

This clonotype was observed many times. The genes are TRBV20-1 and TRBJ1-2, with 8 bases matching TRBD1. With V trimmed by 6 bases and J by 4 bases, 4 bases remained unmatched. The CDR3 is 12 residues long. Germline assignment: CDR1 DFQATT and CDR2 SNEGSKA (reference sequence). This CDR3 is CSANDRGYGYTF. The CDR3 bases are TGCAGTGCGAACGACAGGGGCTATGGCTACACCTTC.

Only a few counts were recorded for this clonotype. The V call is TRBV14, the J call TRBJ1-1; D possibly corresponds to TRBD1 (6 bases). The V gene lost 4 bases and the J gene lost 6 bases, with 15 bases spanning the gap. Germline V gene sequence: CDR1 SGHDN, CDR2 FVKESK. CDR3 length equals 14 residues. CDR3 DNA sequence: TGTGCCAGCAGCCCCCGGGGGGCGGTGGCTGAAGCTTTCTTT. Translating it yields CASSPRGAVAEAFF.

This clonotype was observed a few times. The gene calls are TRBV10-3 and TRBJ1-1, with D unclear. Germline V gene sequence: CDR1 ENHRY, CDR2 SYGVKD. This CDR3 is built from 16 residues. Trimming removed 10 bases at V and 3 bases at J, with 24 bases between. The CDR3 DNA reads as TGTGCCACTGGTTCCGCTGGAGCTAATTTGGACACTGAAGCTTTCTTT. Translating gives CATGSAGANLDTEAFF.

This clonotype was counted at least ten times. The V gene is TRBV4-3, the J gene TRBJ1-1; D not resolved. The length of the CDR3 is 13 residues. V gave up 0 bases and J gave up 8 bases, with 10 bases separating them. CDR1 LGHNA and CDR2 YSLEER come from the germline V gene. DNA for the CDR3: TGCGCCAGCAGCCAAGATCTTTTGCTGGAAGCTTTCTTT. It encodes CASSQDLLLEAFF.

At least ten counts were recorded for this clonotype. Germline and junction disagree at one end, which may indicate a read error. The V call is TRBV14, the J call TRBJ2-7, with TRBD1 matching 8 bases. Germline values: CDR1 SGHDN, CDR2 FVKESK. CDR3 length equals 14 residues. CDR3 bases: TGCGCCAGCAGCCGCGGACAGGGAGTCTACGAGCAGTACTTC. Translated: CASSRGQGVYEQYF.

This rearrangement joins TRBV6-5 to TRBJ1-3; 8 bases fit TRBD1. J was trimmed by 6 bases and V by 2 bases; bases with no gene match: 12. Germline loops: CDR1 MNHEY, CDR2 SVGAGI. The CDR3 is 17 residues long. Here the CDR3 DNA reads TGTGCCAGCAGTTACAAGACAGGGGTGGGCACTGAAAACACCATATATTTT. Residues: CASSYKTGVGTENTIYF.

This clonotype was observed many times. The rearrangement joins TRBV20-1 to TRBJ1-1; no clear D. Germline assignment: CDR1 DFQATT and CDR2 SNEGSKA (reference sequence). CDR3 length: 12 amino acids. V was pared by 5 bases and J by 4 bases, with 11 bases between. The CDR3 DNA sequence: TGCAGTGCTCCAGGTTTTGCCACTGAAGCTTTCTTT. It specifies CSAPGFATEAFF.

In DNA, the CDR3 is TGCAGCGTTGGGGGAGCGGGAGTTACCTACGAGCAGTACTTC. Translated, it gives CSVGGAGVTYEQYF. This chain joins TRBV29-1 and TRBJ2-7; TRBD2 aligns across 8 bases. The CDR3 covers 14 residues. Germline trimming cut 4 bases from V and 2 bases from J; bases unmatched to any gene: 7. The germline gives CDR1 SQVTM, CDR2 ANQGSEA.

The chain combines TRBV27 with TRBJ1-3; perhaps TRBD1 as D (5 bases). The V gene lost 5 bases and the J gene lost 4 bases, with 24 bases spanning the gap. The CDR3 consists of 18 residues. Germline CDR1 is MNHEY and CDR2 is SMNVEV (reference sequence). The CDR3 loop reads CASSPLMGPRHPGNTIYF. CDR3 nucleotides: TGTGCCAGCAGTCCGCTTATGGGGCCCCGCCATCCAGGAAACACCATATATTTT.

This clonotype turned up a few times. The chain is built from TRBV7-2 and TRBJ1-6; D unresolved. CDR1 and CDR2 from the germline V gene are SGHTA and FQGNSA. V was clipped by 1 base and J by 9 bases, with 16 bases between them. The CDR3 is 16 amino acids. This CDR3 is CASSLEDGVWASPLHF. In DNA form, the CDR3 reads TGTGCCAGCAGCTTAGAGGACGGGGTTTGGGCTTCACCCCTCCACTTT.

This chain joins TRBV20-1 and TRBJ1-2; D possibly corresponds to TRBD1 (6 bases). The V and J ends lost 5 bases and 8 bases respectively, with 21 bases between them. Germline CDR1 and CDR2: DFQATT and SNEGSKA (reference sequence). The CDR3 is 14 residues long. CDR3 sequence reads: CSAPDLGGFWGYTF. The CDR3 DNA is TGCAGTGCTCCAGACCTGGGGGGCTTCTGGGGCTACACCTTC.

The V call is TRBV7-9, the J call TRBJ1-6; a weak D match, TRBD1 (6 bases). Trimming left V 8 bases short and J 7 bases short, with 15 bases between. Per the germline V gene, CDR1 is SEHNR and CDR2 is FQNEAQ (reference sequence). The CDR3 runs to 14 residues. The CDR3 sequence is CASDYVGGNSPLHF. DNA for the CDR3: TGTGCCAGCGACTACGTAGGGGGGAATTCACCCCTCCACTTT.

J is TRBJ1-6 and V is TRBV10-3, with 7 bases lining up with TRBD1. The CDR3 is made up of 14 amino acids. Germline V gene data show CDR1 as ENHRY and CDR2 as SYGVKD. V lost 4 bases to trimming and J lost 7 bases; unmatched junction nucleotides: 4. The CDR3 here is CAISGGTDNSPLHF. In DNA form, the CDR3 reads TGTGCCATCAGTGGCGGGACAGACAATTCACCCCTCCACTTT.

A note on this clonotype: This may arise from a read error, as a much more abundant clone is one base away. This rearrangement joins TRBV4-1 to TRBJ1-5; no firm D call. V was clipped by 2 bases and J by 4 bases, with 12 bases between them. The CDR3 runs to 15 residues. Germline V CDR1 and CDR2: MGHRA, YSYEKL. CDR3 sequence (DNA): TGCGCCAGCAGCCAATACGGGAGTCAGAATCAGCCCCAGCATTTT. Translating it yields CASSQYGSQNQPQHF.

The chain couples TRBV11-2 to TRBJ2-5; no definite D call. The CDR3 extends over 13 amino acids. V was trimmed by 4 bases and J by 4 bases, leaving 10 bases between them. Germline values: CDR1 SGHAT, CDR2 FQNNGV. This CDR3 is CASSSWGGETQYF. The CDR3 coding sequence is TGTGCCAGCAGCTCATGGGGTGGAGAGACCCAGTACTTC.

This chain links TRBV12-3 or TRBV12-4 with TRBJ1-3; D remains ambiguous. The CDR3 length is 12 residues. V was shortened by 5 bases and J by 3 bases, with 5 bases between the two germline ends. The CDR3: CASSPLGNTIYF. The CDR3 region has the DNA TGTGCCAGCAGTCCCCTTGGAAACACCATATATTTT.

This clonotype was counted a single time. The chain combines TRBV11-2 with TRBJ1-1; the D gene is possibly TRBD1 (6 bases). This CDR3 is built from 15 residues. Trimming stripped 5 bases from V and 2 bases from J, with 15 bases between. CDR1 is SGHAT, CDR2 FQNNGV, per germline. The CDR3 loop is CASSQGGTVNTEAFF. CDR3 sequence (DNA): TGTGCCAGCAGCCAAGGGGGAACCGTAAACACTGAAGCTTTCTTT.

This chain links TRBV5-1 with TRBJ2-5; D perhaps matches TRBD1 (6 bases). V lost 3 bases to trimming and J lost 6 bases, with 12 bases between them. The germline V gene encodes CDR1 SGHRS and CDR2 YFSETQ. The CDR3 covers 13 residues. CDR3 loop: CASSSDSWQTQYF. CDR3 sequence (DNA): TGCGCCAGCAGCTCGGACAGCTGGCAGACCCAGTACTTC.

The chain joins TRBV20-1 to TRBJ1-5; D call uncertain. CDR1 and CDR2 (germline): DFQATT, SNEGSKA (reference sequence). The germline V and J ends were trimmed by 0 bases and 7 bases, with 10 bases remaining between them. The length of the CDR3 is 13 residues. This CDR3 is CSARDRVWQPQHF. CDR3 sequence (DNA): TGCAGTGCTAGAGATAGGGTTTGGCAGCCCCAGCATTTT.

The rearrangement joins TRBV10-3 to TRBJ1-2, with D tentatively TRBD1 (6 bases). The CDR3 runs to 14 residues. The ends were cut back, 0 bases at V and 4 bases at J, with 9 bases in the middle. The germline CDR1 and CDR2 sequences are ENHRY and SYGVKD. CDR3 in DNA: TGTGCCATCAGTGAGTCGGTCAGGGGCTATGGCTACACCTTC. It specifies CAISESVRGYGYTF.

The sample holds one count of this clonotype. A junction end diverges from the germline sequence, so it may reflect a read error. This chain links TRBV5-1 with TRBJ2-2; TRBD2 aligns across 11 bases. There are 15 residues in the CDR3. Germline lookup yields CDR1 SGHRS and CDR2 YFSETQ. This CDR3 is CASSLATSGTGEPFF. DNA of the CDR3: TGCGCCAGCAGCTTGGCGACTAGCGGGACCGGGGAGCCGTTTTTT.

The chain carries TRBV10-3 and TRBJ1-1, with D uncertain. CDR3 length equals 16 residues. Germline V gives CDR1 ENHRY, CDR2 SYGVKD. Trimming took off 5 bases at V and 3 bases at J, with 19 bases between the two ends. For the CDR3, the DNA is TGTGCCATCAGTTTTGGACCGCGGGCGGGGTACACTGAAGCTTTCTTT. Translating it yields CAISFGPRAGYTEAFF.

There are many counts of this clonotype. J is TRBJ2-7 and V is TRBV5-1; 16 bases align to TRBD2. The CDR3 runs to 17 residues. The junction had 9 bases not matched to a gene; V was cut back by 4 bases and J by 5 bases. Germline V CDR1 and CDR2: SGHRS, YFSETQ. CDR3 residues: CASSLGLAGGLVNEQYF. DNA of the CDR3: TGCGCCAGCAGCCTGGGACTAGCGGGAGGGCTAGTCAACGAGCAGTACTTC.